The 2 T cell receptor beta chains presented below share a single source sample, sequenced in a study of shared clonotypes between healthy human individuals. The protocol was immunoSEQ multiplex PCR, while the TCRdb copy is restricted to in-frame clones and leaves out a portion. Found here are about half a million clones, 81% of them singletons; the top ten hold about an eighth. The source material was PBMCs. The receptors come from a woman in her forties in good health. Some clones in this sample may be carry-over from other donors' samples.

The chain employs TRBV5-4 and TRBJ2-1; either TRBD1 or TRBD2 may supply D (5 bases each). The V gene's germline CDR1 is SGHNT and CDR2 YYREEE (reference sequence). The CDR3 is 13 amino acids. Trimming left V 4 bases short and J 6 bases short, with 11 bases between. CDR3 region: CASSPRDANEQFF. The CDR3 coding sequence is TGTGCCAGCAGCCCTCGGGACGCCAATGAGCAGTTCTTC.

The CDR3 DNA is TGTGCCATCAGTGAGTCATTGGGGGCCAAAAACATTCAGTACTTC. This sequence encodes CAISESLGAKNIQYF. The gene calls are TRBV10-3 and TRBJ2-4; D gene unclear. Germline V CDR1 and CDR2: ENHRY, SYGVKD. The germline V and J ends were trimmed by 0 bases and 1 base, with 7 bases remaining between them. This CDR3 comprises 15 residues.